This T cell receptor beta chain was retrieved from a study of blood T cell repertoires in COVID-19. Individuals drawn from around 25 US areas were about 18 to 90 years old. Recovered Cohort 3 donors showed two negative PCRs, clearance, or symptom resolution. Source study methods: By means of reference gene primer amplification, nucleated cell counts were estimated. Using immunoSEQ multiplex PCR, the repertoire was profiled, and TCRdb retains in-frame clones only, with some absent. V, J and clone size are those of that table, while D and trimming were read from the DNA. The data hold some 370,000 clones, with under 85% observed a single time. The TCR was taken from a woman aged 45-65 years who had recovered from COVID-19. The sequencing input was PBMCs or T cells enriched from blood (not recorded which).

The CDR3 DNA is TGTGCCAGTAGTCCGGGGACAGGGGGCCCCCTGGGCTACACCTTC. Translated: CASSPGTGGPLGYTF. The chain recombines TRBV19 with TRBJ1-2; TRBD1 aligns across 12 bases. This CDR3 spans 15 amino acids. Germline values: CDR1 LNHDA, CDR2 SQIVND (reference sequence). After removal of 5 bases from V and 8 bases from J, the junction contained 9 bases not matched to a gene.